This T cell receptor beta chain stems from a study of blood T cell repertoires in COVID-19. Produced via immunoSEQ multiplex PCR; TCRdb's table is partial and in-frame only. The data show approximately 230,000 clones, about nine tenths seen once. The CDR3 sequence is 15 residues long. V gave up 7 bases and J gave up 0 bases, with 13 bases separating them. Germline V CDR1 and CDR2: MDHEN, SYDVKM. Among Cohort 3 donors, those recovered had two negative PCRs, clearance, or symptom resolution. The chain combines TRBV28 with TRBJ2-1; tentative D call: TRBD1 (6 bases). Material: PBMCs or T cells enriched from blood (not recorded which). The origin of this receptor is a man aged 18-30 years who had recovered from COVID-19. This CDR3 reads CASTSDRLSYNEQFF. The CDR3 bases are TGTGCCAGCACCTCGGACAGACTCTCCTACAATGAGCAGTTCTTC. Variable domain in full (rest from reference TRBV28 and TRBJ2-1): DVKVTQSSRYLVKRTGEKVFLECVQDMDHENMFWYRQDPGLGLRLIYFSYDVKMKEKGDIPEGYSVSREKKERFSLILESASTNQTSMYLCASTSDRLSYNEQFFGPGTRLTVL.